The clone carrying this T cell receptor (beta chain) came up a few times. The antigen is unknown. This specimen comes from a study of Graves' ophthalmopathy and Graves' hyperthyroidism. Findings and limits, study-wide: Also, most clonotypes expanded in the thyroid above 0.001 frequency appeared in blood.

For repertoire sequencing, the TCR beta CDR3 regions were amplified from RNA transcripts. RT-PCR with HTBI primers came first, then second-round multiplex PCR. TCRdb reprocessed the multiplex PCR reads via MiXCR and lists one record per CDR3 protein. The sample includes roughly 700,000 distinct CDR3 sequences, roughly two fifths seen only once; the top ten take 44%. V lost 5 bases and J lost 6, with 17 bases in between. The CDR3 is made up of 14 amino acids. Germline V gene lookup returns CDR1 SNHLY and CDR2 FYNNEI. With a duration under 3 months, ophthalmopathy in the donors showed moderate-to-severe activity, CAS ≥3 and NOSPECS ≥4.

What was sequenced was peripheral blood. The origin of this receptor is an adult man with Graves' ophthalmopathy. The chain couples TRBV2 to TRBJ2-7; possibly TRBD2 for D (5 bases). DNA for the CDR3: TGTGCCAGCAGTTCTCGGTGGGAGAGCCCCGAGCAGTACTTC. Protein: CASSSRWESPEQYF.